The clone carrying this T cell receptor beta chain was recorded once. This record comes from a study of cytomegalovirus exposure and HLA in healthy donors. Vbeta (60) and Jbeta (13) primers were used in the PCR. Assay used: immunoSEQ multiplex PCR; TCRdb lists only in-frame clones, some missing. The sample contains 100,000 or so clones, less than 75% of which appear only once. This CDR3 is built from 13 residues. J was trimmed by 8 bases and V by 3 bases; bases with no gene match: 7. CDR1 is GTSNPN and CDR2 is SVGIG in the germline V gene (reference sequence). Sequenced input: PBMCs. The J gene is TRBJ2-1, the V gene TRBV30; 7 nucleotides agree with TRBD1. This TCR was recovered from a man between 25 and 39 years old in good health and CMV-seronegative. Written as DNA, the CDR3 is TGTGCCTGGAGGGGTCAGGGGGTGGATGAGCAGTTCTTC. Translation gives CAWRGQGVDEQFF.